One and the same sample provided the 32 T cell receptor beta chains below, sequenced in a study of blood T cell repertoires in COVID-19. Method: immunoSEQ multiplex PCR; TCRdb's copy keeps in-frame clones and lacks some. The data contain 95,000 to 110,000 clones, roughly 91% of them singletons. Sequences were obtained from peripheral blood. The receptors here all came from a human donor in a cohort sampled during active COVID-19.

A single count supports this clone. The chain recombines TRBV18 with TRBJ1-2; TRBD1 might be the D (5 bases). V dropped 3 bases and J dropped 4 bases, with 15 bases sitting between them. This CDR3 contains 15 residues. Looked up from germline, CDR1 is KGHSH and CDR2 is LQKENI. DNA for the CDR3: TGTGCCAGCTCACCGGGGGGAAATGTCATCTATGGCTACACCTTC. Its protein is CASSPGGNVIYGYTF.

The DNA of the CDR3 is TGTGCCAGCAGTCCCGGGGTTATAAGCCTCTACACCTTC. Its protein product is CASSPGVISLYTF. V usage is TRBV6-5 and J usage is TRBJ1-2; no clear D. The V and J ends lost 5 bases and 10 bases respectively, with 17 bases between them. The CDR3 runs to 13 residues. Germline CDR1 and CDR2: MNHEY and SVGAGI.

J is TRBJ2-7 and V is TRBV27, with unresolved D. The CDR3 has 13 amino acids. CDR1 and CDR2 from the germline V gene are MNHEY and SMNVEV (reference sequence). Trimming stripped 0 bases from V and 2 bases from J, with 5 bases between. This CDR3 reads CASSLSGAYEQYF. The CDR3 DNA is TGTGCCAGCAGTTTATCAGGAGCCTACGAGCAGTACTTC.

CDR3 amino acids: CASSPPGGTQHLHF. The CDR3, as DNA: TGTGCCAGCAGCCCACCGGGAGGGACCCAACACCTCCACTTT. The chain has TRBV7-8 and TRBJ1-6; tentative D call: TRBD1 (5 bases). This CDR3 region has 14 residues. Deletions cut 5 bases from V and 15 bases from J, with 20 bases between. CDR1 and CDR2 (germline): SGHVS, FQNEAQ.

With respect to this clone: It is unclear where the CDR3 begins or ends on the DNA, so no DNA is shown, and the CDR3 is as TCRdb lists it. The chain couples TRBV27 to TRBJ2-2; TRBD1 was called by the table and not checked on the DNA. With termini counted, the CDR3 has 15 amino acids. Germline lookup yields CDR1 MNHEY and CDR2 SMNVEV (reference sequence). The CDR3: CASSSSGQNTGELFF.

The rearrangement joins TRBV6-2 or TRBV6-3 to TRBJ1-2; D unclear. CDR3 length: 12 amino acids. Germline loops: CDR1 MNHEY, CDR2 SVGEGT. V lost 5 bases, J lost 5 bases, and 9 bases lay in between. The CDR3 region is CASSQTSYGYTF. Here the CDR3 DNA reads TGTGCCAGCAGTCAAACTTCATATGGCTACACCTTC.

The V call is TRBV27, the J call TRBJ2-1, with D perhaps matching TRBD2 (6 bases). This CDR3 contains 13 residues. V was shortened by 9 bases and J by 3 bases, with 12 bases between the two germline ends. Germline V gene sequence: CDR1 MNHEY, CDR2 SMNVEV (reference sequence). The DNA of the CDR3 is TGTGCCAGTAGGAGGGCCAACTACAATGAGCAGTTCTTC. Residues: CASRRANYNEQFF.

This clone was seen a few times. CDR3 loop: CASSPLTSAGTEAFF. DNA for the CDR3: TGTGCCAGTAGTCCCTTGACATCCGCGGGTACTGAAGCTTTCTTT. The chain employs TRBV19 and TRBJ1-1; no definite D call. Germline CDR1 is LNHDA and CDR2 is SQIVND (reference sequence). V was pared by 5 bases and J by 5 bases, with 18 bases between. The CDR3 has 15 residues. Drawing the rest from reference TRBV19 and TRBJ1-1, the complete variable domain is DGGITQSPKYLFRKEGQNVTLSCEQNLNHDAMYWYRQDPGQGLRLIYYSQIVNDFQKGDIAEGYSVSREKKESFPLTVTSAQKNPTAFYLCASSPLTSAGTEAFFGQGTRLTVV.

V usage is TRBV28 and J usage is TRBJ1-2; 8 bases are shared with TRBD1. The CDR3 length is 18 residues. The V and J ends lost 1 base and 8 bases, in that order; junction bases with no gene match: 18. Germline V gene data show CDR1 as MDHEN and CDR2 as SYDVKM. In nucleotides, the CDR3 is TGTGCCAGCAGTTTATTTGGTCCGACAGGGGACGTTATCGGAGGCTACACCTTC. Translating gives CASSLFGPTGDVIGGYTF.

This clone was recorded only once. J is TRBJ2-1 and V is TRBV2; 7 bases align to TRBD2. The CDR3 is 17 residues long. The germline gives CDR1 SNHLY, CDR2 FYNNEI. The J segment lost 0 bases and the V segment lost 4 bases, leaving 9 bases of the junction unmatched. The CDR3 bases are TGTGCCAGCAGTGCCTTACCTAGCGGCTCCTCCTACAATGAGCAGTTCTTC. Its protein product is CASSALPSGSSYNEQFF.

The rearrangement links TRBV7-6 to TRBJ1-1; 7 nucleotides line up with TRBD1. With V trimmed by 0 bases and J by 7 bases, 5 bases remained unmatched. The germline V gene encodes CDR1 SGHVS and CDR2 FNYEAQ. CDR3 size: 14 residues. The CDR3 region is CASSLAGDSVEAFF. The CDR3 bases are TGTGCCAGCAGCTTAGCGGGGGACAGCGTTGAAGCTTTCTTT.

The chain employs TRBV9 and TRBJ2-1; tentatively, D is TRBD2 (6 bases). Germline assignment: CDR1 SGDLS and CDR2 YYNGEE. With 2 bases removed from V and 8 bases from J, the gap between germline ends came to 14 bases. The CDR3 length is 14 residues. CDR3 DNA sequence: TGTGCCAGCAGCGTGTCAGGGAGGTTCGATGAGCAGTTCTTC. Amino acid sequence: CASSVSGRFDEQFF.

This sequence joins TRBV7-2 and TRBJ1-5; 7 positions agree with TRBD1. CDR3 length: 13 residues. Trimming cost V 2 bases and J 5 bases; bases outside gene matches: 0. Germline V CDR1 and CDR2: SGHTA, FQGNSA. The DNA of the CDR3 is TGTGCCAGCAGCTTAACAGGGGATCAGCCCCAGCATTTT. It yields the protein CASSLTGDQPQHF.

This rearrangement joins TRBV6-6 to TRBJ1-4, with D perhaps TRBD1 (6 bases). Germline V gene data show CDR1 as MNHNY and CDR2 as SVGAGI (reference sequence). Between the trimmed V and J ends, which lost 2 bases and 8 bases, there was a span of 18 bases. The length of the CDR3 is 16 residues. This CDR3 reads CASSYQQGYRGEKLFF. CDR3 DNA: TGTGCCAGCAGTTACCAGCAGGGGTACAGAGGGGAAAAACTGTTTTTT.

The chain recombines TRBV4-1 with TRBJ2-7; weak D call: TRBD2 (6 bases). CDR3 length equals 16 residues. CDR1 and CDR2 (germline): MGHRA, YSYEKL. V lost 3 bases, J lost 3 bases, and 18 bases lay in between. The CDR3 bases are TGCGCCAGCAGCCATCTTACTAGCTCAGGACTCTACGAGCAGTACTTC. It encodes CASSHLTSSGLYEQYF.

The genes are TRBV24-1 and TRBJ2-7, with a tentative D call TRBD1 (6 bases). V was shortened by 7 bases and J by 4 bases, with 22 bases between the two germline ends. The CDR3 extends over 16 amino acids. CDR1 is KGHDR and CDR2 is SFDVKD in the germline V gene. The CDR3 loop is CATREELCGGRYEQYF. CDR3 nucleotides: TGTGCCACCAGAGAGGAGTTATGTGGGGGCCGGTACGAGCAGTACTTC.

The CDR3 loop is CASSGRQGANTEAFF. CDR3 nucleotides: TGTGCCAGCAGCGGAAGACAGGGGGCAAATACTGAAGCTTTCTTT. The chain recombines TRBV7-2 with TRBJ1-1; 10 nucleotides align to TRBD1. J was trimmed by 5 bases and V by 5 bases; bases with no gene match: 8. This CDR3 has 15 amino acids. Germline CDR1 is SGHTA and CDR2 is FQGNSA.

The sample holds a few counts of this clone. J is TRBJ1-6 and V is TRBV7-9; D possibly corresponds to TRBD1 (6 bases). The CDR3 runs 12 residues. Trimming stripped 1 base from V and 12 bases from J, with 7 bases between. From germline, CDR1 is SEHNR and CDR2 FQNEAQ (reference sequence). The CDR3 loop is CASSLEGGPLHF. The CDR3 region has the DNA TGTGCCAGCAGCTTAGAAGGGGGACCCCTCCACTTT.

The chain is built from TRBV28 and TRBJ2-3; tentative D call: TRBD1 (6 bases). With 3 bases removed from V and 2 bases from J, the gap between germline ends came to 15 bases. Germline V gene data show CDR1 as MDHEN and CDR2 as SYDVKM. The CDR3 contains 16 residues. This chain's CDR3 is CASSFFPDRSTDTQYF. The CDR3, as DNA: TGTGCCAGCAGTTTTTTTCCTGACAGGTCCACAGATACGCAGTATTTT.

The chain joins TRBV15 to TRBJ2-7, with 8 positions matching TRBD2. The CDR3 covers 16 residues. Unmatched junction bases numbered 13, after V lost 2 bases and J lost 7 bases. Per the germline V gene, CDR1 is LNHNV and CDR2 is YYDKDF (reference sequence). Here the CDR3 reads CATSRPTSAGPGEQYF. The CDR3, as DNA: TGTGCCACCAGCAGACCGACTAGCGCGGGCCCTGGGGAGCAGTACTTC.

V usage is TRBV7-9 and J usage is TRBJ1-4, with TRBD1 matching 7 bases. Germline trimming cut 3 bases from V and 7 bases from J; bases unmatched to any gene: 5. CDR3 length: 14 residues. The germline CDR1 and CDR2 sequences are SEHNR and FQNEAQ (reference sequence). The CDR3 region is CASSLGTEAEKLFF. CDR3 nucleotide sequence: TGTGCCAGCAGCTTGGGGACAGAGGCTGAAAAACTGTTTTTT.

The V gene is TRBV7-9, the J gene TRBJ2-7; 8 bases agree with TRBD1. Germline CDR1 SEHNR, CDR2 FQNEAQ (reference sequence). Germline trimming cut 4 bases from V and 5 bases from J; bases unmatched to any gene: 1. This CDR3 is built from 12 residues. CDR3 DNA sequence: TGTGCCAGCAGCTCGACAGGGGACGAGCAGTACTTC. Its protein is CASSSTGDEQYF.

The CDR3: CATSWSSGGAQETQYF. CDR3 DNA: TGTGCCACCAGCTGGTCTAGCGGGGGGGCCCAAGAGACCCAGTACTTC. The rearrangement uses TRBV15 and TRBJ2-5, with TRBD2 matching over 12 bases. This CDR3 is built from 16 residues. The V segment lost 5 bases and the J segment 1 base; nucleotides outside the gene matches: 5. Germline CDR1 is LNHNV and CDR2 is YYDKDF (reference sequence).

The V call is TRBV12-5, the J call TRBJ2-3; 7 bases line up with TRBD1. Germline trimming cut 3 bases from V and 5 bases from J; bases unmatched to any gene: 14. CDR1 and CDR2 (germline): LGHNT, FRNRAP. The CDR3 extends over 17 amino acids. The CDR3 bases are TGTGCTAGTGGTTTTGGTACATGGGGACAGTCCGAAGATACGCAGTATTTT. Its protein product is CASGFGTWGQSEDTQYF.

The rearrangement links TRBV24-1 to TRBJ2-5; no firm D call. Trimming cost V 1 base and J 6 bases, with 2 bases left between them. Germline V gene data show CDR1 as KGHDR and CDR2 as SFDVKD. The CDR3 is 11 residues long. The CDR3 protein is CATSDFKTQYF. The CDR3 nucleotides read TGTGCCACCAGTGATTTTAAGACCCAGTACTTC.

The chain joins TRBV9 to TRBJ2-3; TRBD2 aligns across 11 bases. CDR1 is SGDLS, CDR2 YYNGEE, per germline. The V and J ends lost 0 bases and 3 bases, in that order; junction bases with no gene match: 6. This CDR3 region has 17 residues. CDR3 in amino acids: CASSVAAGLAATDTQYF. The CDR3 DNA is TGTGCCAGCAGCGTAGCGGCGGGACTAGCGGCGACAGATACGCAGTATTTT.

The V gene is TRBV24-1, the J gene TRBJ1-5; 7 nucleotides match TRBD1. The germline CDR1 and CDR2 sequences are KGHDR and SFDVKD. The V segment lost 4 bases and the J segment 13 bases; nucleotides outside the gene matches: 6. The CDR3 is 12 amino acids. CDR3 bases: TGTGCCACCAGTGAATCCGGGACAGAACAGCATTTT. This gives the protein CATSESGTEQHF.

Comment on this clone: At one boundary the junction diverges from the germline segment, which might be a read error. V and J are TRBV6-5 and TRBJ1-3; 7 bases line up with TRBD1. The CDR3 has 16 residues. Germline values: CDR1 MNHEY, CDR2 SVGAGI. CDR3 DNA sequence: TGTGCCAGCAGTTATCGACAGGGCTACTCTGGAAGCACCATATATTTT. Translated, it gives CASSYRQGYSGSTIYF.

In nucleotides, the CDR3 is TGTGCCAGTAGGACGGGGGAAACTAGCACAGATACGCAGTATTTT. Encoded protein: CASRTGETSTDTQYF. The V call is TRBV19, the J call TRBJ2-3; possible D gene TRBD2, 6 bases. V dropped 6 bases and J dropped 0 bases, with 13 bases sitting between them. CDR1 LNHDA and CDR2 SQIVND come from the germline V gene (reference sequence). The CDR3 extends over 15 amino acids.

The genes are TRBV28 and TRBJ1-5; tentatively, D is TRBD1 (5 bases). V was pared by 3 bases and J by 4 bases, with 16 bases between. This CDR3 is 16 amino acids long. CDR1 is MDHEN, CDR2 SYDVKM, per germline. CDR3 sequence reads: CASSFRLGAGNQPQHF. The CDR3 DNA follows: TGTGCCAGCAGTTTTAGATTAGGGGCCGGGAATCAGCCCCAGCATTTT.

The chain's CDR3 is CASSPTAELLAGFTDTQYF. For the CDR3, the DNA is TGTGCCAGCAGTCCCACCGCCGAGCTACTAGCGGGTTTCACAGATACGCAGTATTTT. The rearrangement links TRBV6-2 or TRBV6-3 to TRBJ2-3, with 9 bases fitting TRBD2. Trimming at V came to 5 bases and at J to 2 bases, leaving 17 bases not matched to a gene. This CDR3 region has 19 residues. The V gene's germline CDR1 is MNHEY and CDR2 SVGEGT.

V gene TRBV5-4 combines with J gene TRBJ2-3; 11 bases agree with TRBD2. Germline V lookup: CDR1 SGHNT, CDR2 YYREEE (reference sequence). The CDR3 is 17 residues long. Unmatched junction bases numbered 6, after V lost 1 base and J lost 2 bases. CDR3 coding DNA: TGTGCCAGCAGCTTGTTCTTGACTAGCGGGAACACAGATACGCAGTATTTT. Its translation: CASSLFLTSGNTDTQYF.